This T cell receptor (beta chain) was observed in a study of OX40 agonist ivuxolimab in advanced cancers. Regarding the study in general: Ivuxolimab was an agonistic, fully human IgG2 monoclonal antibody directed against OX40 (CD134), a costimulatory receptor. The paper covers the monotherapy dose-escalation part of the phase I ivuxolimab trial, which included N ≈ 50 patients. Intravenous ivuxolimab was administered to patients every 2 weeks at six dose levels: 0.01, 0.1, 0.3, 1.5, 3 and 10 mg/kg. Partial responses occurred in three dose-escalation patients: two with cutaneous melanoma and one with hepatocellular carcinoma. Peripheral TCRbeta sequencing was intended to test whether TCR sequence diversity was altered and clonal T-cell expansion was caused by ivuxolimab. Prior anti-PD-1, anti-PD-L1 or anti-CTLA-4 therapy was permitted, and checkpoint inhibitors had been received by about two fifths of dose-escalation patients. Of the 50 to 55 dose-escalation patients, hepatocellular carcinoma was present in around 19, melanoma in roughly 15, renal cell carcinoma in 9 and head and neck cancer in 9. In the dose-escalation cohort, 82.7% of patients were male, and the mean age was approximately 60 years, with a range of about 20 to 90. What the work shows at the level of the full study, not this receptor alone: After ivuxolimab, CD8+ T cells had more expanded clones than CD4+ T cells on average. Which antigens the clonally expanded peripheral T cells were specific for was not determined. At doses of 0.1 to 3.0 mg/kg, clonal expansion of both CD4+ and CD8+ blood T cells was observed from baseline to week 6. Low levels of normalized T-cell clonal expansion were also seen in some patients who did not respond. In partial responders in the 0.1-3.0 mg/kg groups, normalized peripheral clonal expansion was found to be among the lowest, especially among CD8+ T cells.

To sequence the TCRbeta CDR3 region, genomic DNA was isolated from the sorted cells. The immunoSEQ Assay was used to sequence the TCRbeta CDR3 regions. The source is immuneACCESS, and TCRdb retained only in-frame sequences with V and J called. Part of the clones is not carried over; for the studies checked, unresolved V genes explain less than half of this, and the remainder is unexplained. In all, the sample holds approximately 72,000 clones, and roughly 84% of those were seen once. The top ten hold around 0.78% of the sample. V drops 2 bases and J drops 2 bases, leaving 7 bases in between. From the cysteine through the phenylalanine, the CDR3 covers 14 amino acids. CDR3 DNA only is kept here, 42 bases in frame from base 1. CDR1 and CDR2, looked up from the germline V gene, are SGHRS and YFSETQ. The trial excluded patients who had a history of autoimmune disease or who were on systemic immunosuppression. Peripheral blood for TCR sequencing was drawn from every dose cohort at baseline, at cycle 4 day 1 and at cycle 7 day 1. The samples were taken from a phase I, first-in-human, multicenter, open-label dose-escalation trial of ivuxolimab. Adults with locally advanced or metastatic melanoma, renal cell carcinoma, hepatocellular carcinoma or head and neck squamous cell carcinoma were enrolled in the trial. Before TCR sequencing, CD4+ T cells and CD8+ T cells were sorted from peripheral blood as separate populations.

As regards this clone: Its binding antigen is unknown. Base qualities are not at hand, and no much larger clone is one base apart.

The rearranged chain carries TRBV5-1 and TRBJ2-2, with no confidently assigned D gene. This material consisted of CD4+ or CD8+ T cells sorted from blood, taken in a trial of the OX40 agonist ivuxolimab. The TCR comes from an adult with an advanced solid tumor such as melanoma, head and neck, liver or kidney cancer. The CDR3 sequence is CASSLGLNTGELFF. The bases are TGCGCCAGCAGCTTAGGGCTAAACACCGGGGAGCTGTTTTTT.